These 16 T cell receptor beta chains came from one sample sequenced in a study of T-cell memory formation after mild COVID-19. Each CDR3 protein gets one entry after TCRdb re-called the 5' RACE reads with MiXCR. The table has approximately 300,000 distinct CDR3 sequences, around 8% seen once. Sequencing input: PBMCs or a T cell subset sorted from them (not recorded which). The receptors were gathered from a man aged 18 to 29 who had mild COVID-19 (a few samples of this study predate the infection). Cell type and time point are not known.

This clonotype was detected ten times or more. V usage is TRBV5-1 and J usage is TRBJ2-3; TRBD1 or TRBD2 may be the D gene (5 bases each). Germline CDR1 reads SGHRS; CDR2 reads YFSETQ. The V gene lost 4 bases and the J gene lost 0 bases, with 12 bases spanning the gap. The CDR3 loop spans 15 amino acids. DNA of the CDR3: TGCGCCAGCAGCGCCGGGACCGGCAGCACAGATACGCAGTATTTT. This sequence encodes CASSAGTGSTDTQYF.

This clonotype showed up many times. One end of the junction does not line up with germline, which may come from a read error. The chain combines TRBV5-1 with TRBJ2-2; D gene unclear. Germline loops: CDR1 SGHRS, CDR2 YFSETQ. The CDR3 is 14 residues long. The CDR3 spells CASSLAANTGELFF. Here the CDR3 DNA reads TGTGCCAGCAGCTTGGCCGCGAACACCGGGGAGCTGTTTTTT.

This clonotype was observed a few times. This chain uses TRBV5-1 with TRBJ2-1; 7 nucleotides align to TRBD1. With V trimmed by 4 bases and J by 1 base, 2 bases remained unmatched. Germline V gives CDR1 SGHRS, CDR2 YFSETQ. The CDR3 spans 14 residues. The CDR3 spells CASSIQGSYNEQFF. In nucleotides, the CDR3 is TGCGCCAGCAGCATACAGGGGTCCTACAATGAGCAGTTCTTC.

The V and J genes are TRBV6-5 and TRBJ1-2; TRBD1 agrees at 9 bases. The germline V gene has CDR1 MNHEY and CDR2 SVGAGI. The ends lost 7 bases at V and 2 bases at J; junction bases unmatched: 5. The CDR3 loop spans 14 amino acids. CDR3 amino acids: CASKSTGGNYGYTF. For the CDR3, the DNA is TGTGCCAGCAAGTCGACAGGGGGGAACTATGGCTACACCTTC.

This clonotype has only a few counts. The CDR3 nucleotides read TGCGCCAGCAGCGGTTCGGGGGGGCCCGCCGAGCAGTACTTC. It specifies CASSGSGGPAEQYF. V usage is TRBV5-1 and J usage is TRBJ2-7; 8 nucleotides line up with TRBD2. Germline-derived CDR1 and CDR2 are SGHRS and YFSETQ. This CDR3 comprises 14 residues. J was trimmed by 6 bases and V by 4 bases; bases with no gene match: 9.

The gene calls are TRBV9 and TRBJ2-3, with D tentatively TRBD2 (6 bases). CDR3 length: 17 amino acids. The V gene lost 4 bases and the J gene lost 0 bases, with 18 bases spanning the gap. CDR1 is SGDLS, CDR2 YYNGEE, per germline. CDR3 amino acids: CASSSRRDFSSTDTQYF. In DNA, the CDR3 is TGTGCCAGCAGCTCGCGGAGGGACTTTTCTAGCACAGATACGCAGTATTTT.

This clonotype was detected a few times. J is TRBJ2-1 and V is TRBV20-1; 12 nucleotides align to TRBD2. The V gene's germline CDR1 is DFQATT and CDR2 SNEGSKA (reference sequence). Trimming at V came to 6 bases and at J to 7 bases, leaving 7 bases not matched to a gene. CDR3 length: 14 amino acids. DNA of the CDR3: TGCAGTGCCCCTGGACTAGCGGGGTCAAATGAGCAGTTCTTC. Amino acids: CSAPGLAGSNEQFF.

This chain links TRBV27 with TRBJ2-7; D remains ambiguous. The CDR3 length is 15 residues. The germline V gene has CDR1 MNHEY and CDR2 SMNVEV (reference sequence). The V end was cut by 6 bases, the J end by 2 bases, with 17 bases between. CDR3 protein: CASRPSPAEAYEQYF. As DNA, the CDR3 is TGTGCCAGCAGACCCAGCCCGGCTGAAGCCTACGAGCAGTACTTC.

The V and J genes are TRBV15 and TRBJ2-3, with 7 positions matching TRBD2. V lost 1 base, J lost 4 bases, and 5 bases stayed unmatched. Germline CDR1 is LNHNV and CDR2 is YYDKDF (reference sequence). The CDR3 extends over 15 amino acids. The CDR3 DNA reads TGTGCCACCAGCAGAGGGGGAGGGCACGCAGATACGCAGTATTTT. This translates into CATSRGGGHADTQYF.

This chain uses TRBV24-1 with TRBJ2-7, with 11 bases identical to TRBD1. Per the germline V gene, CDR1 is KGHDR and CDR2 is SFDVKD. V was clipped by 2 bases and J by 1 base; unmatched bases: 6. This CDR3 has 17 residues. The CDR3: CATSDSKGQGVSYEQYV. In nucleotides, the CDR3 is TGTGCCACCAGTGATTCGAAGGGACAGGGGGTGTCCTACGAGCAGTACGTC.

The rearrangement links TRBV7-8 to TRBJ1-1; TRBD1 matches 8 bases. Germline V gene data show CDR1 as SGHVS and CDR2 as FQNEAQ. The CDR3 extends over 16 amino acids. J gave up 10 bases and V 1 base, and 14 bases lay outside the gene matches. The CDR3 here is CASSLVGRQGKEGAFF. DNA for the CDR3: TGTGCCAGCAGCTTAGTGGGAAGACAGGGGAAAGAAGGAGCTTTCTTT.

The chain joins TRBV10-3 to TRBJ2-1; TRBD1 matches at 7 bases. This CDR3 region has 15 residues. CDR1 and CDR2 (germline): ENHRY, SYGVKD. V shed 10 bases, J shed 0 bases, and the junction held 9 bases outside the gene matches. The CDR3 DNA reads as TGTGCCACCCTAGGGACAGTGAGCTCCTACAATGAGCAGTTCTTC. It encodes CATLGTVSSYNEQFF.

The chain carries TRBV7-9 and TRBJ1-4; D is unresolved. The ends were cut back, 5 bases at V and 0 bases at J, with 10 bases in the middle. CDR1 is SEHNR and CDR2 is FQNEAQ in the germline V gene (reference sequence). CDR3 length: 15 residues. In DNA form, the CDR3 reads TGTGCCAGCAGCCTAAGTGCCGCAACTAATGAAAAACTGTTTTTT. Residues: CASSLSAATNEKLFF.

The rearrangement uses TRBV4-2 and TRBJ1-2; 9 bases line up with TRBD1. From germline, CDR1 is LGHNA and CDR2 YNFKEQ. The CDR3 is made up of 16 amino acids. Trimming took 0 bases from V and 8 from J; bases not matched to a gene: 10. This chain's CDR3 is CASSQDRRQGGFGYTF. CDR3 in DNA: TGTGCCAGCAGCCAAGATCGGCGACAGGGGGGTTTCGGCTACACCTTC.

This clonotype has at least ten counts. This chain links TRBV5-1 with TRBJ2-5, with D possibly TRBD1 on 6 matching bases. The CDR3 is 14 residues long. V lost 5 bases and J 1 base, leaving 12 bases between the germline ends. The V gene's germline CDR1 is SGHRS and CDR2 YFSETQ. The DNA of the CDR3 is TGCGCCAGCAGGACCGGACAGTTCCAAGAGACCCAGTACTTC. Translated: CASRTGQFQETQYF.

This clonotype was seen ten or more times. The CDR3 nucleotides are TGCGCCAGCAGCTTGGCCTGGTCTAGCGGGGGGGCCAGGGTTTACAATGAGCAGTTCTTC. This translates into CASSLAWSSGGARVYNEQFF. V and J are TRBV5-1 and TRBJ2-1; TRBD2 agrees at 12 bases. The V gene's germline CDR1 is SGHRS and CDR2 YFSETQ. V lost 0 bases to trimming and J lost 4 bases; unmatched junction nucleotides: 14. The CDR3 is 20 amino acids. Based on the CDR3 plus reference TRBV5-1 and TRBJ2-1, the full variable domain is KAGVTQTPRYLIKTRGQQVTLSCSPISGHRSVSWYQQTPGQGLQFLFEYFSETQRNKGNFPGRFSGRQFSNSRSEMNVSTLELGDSALYLCASSLAWSSGGARVYNEQFFGPGTRLTVL.